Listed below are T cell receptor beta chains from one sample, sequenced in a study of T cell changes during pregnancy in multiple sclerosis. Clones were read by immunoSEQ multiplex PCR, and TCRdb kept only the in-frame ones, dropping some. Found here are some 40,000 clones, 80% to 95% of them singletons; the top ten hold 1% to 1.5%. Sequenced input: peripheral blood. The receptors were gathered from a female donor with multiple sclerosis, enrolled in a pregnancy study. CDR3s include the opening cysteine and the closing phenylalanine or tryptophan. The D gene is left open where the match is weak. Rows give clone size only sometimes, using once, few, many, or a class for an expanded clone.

DNA: TGTGCCAGCAGCTTCCGGGACACTGAAGCTTTCTTT
CDR3: CASSFRDTEAFF
D: .
size: .
J: TRBJ1-1
V: TRBV5-4

DNA: TGTGCCAGCAGCGGACCCCGCAGCACAGATACGCAGTATTTT
CDR3: CASSGPRSTDTQYF
D: .
size: .
J: TRBJ2-3
V: TRBV7-3

DNA: TGTGCCAGCAGCTTGGCCACCCGTTTAGGGGATGCAGAGACCCAGTACTTC
CDR3: CASSLATRLGDAETQYF
D: .
size: .
J: TRBJ2-5
V: TRBV5-5

DNA: TGCGCCAGCAGCTTGGAGGCTAGCGGGAGGATCGAGCAGTACTTC
CDR3: CASSLEASGRIEQYF
D: TRBD2
size: .
J: TRBJ2-7
V: TRBV5-1

DNA: TGTGCCAGCAAAAAACTCCTTAGCAATCAGCCCCAGCATTTT
CDR3: CASKKLLSNQPQHF
D: .
size: few
J: TRBJ1-5
V: TRBV6-5

DNA: TGTGCCAGCAGCTCCTGGCCCGACGGCTACACCTTC
CDR3: CASSSWPDGYTF
D: .
size: .
J: TRBJ1-2
V: TRBV9

DNA: TGCGCCAGCAGCCAAGTTGCTAGCGGGAGAAGCAATGAGCAGTTCTTC
CDR3: CASSQVASGRSNEQFF
D: TRBD2
size: .
J: TRBJ2-1
V: TRBV4-1

DNA: TGTGCCAGCAGCCTCCCGGGACAGTGCTCCTACAATGAGCAGTTCTTC
CDR3: CASSLPGQCSYNEQFF
D: .
size: .
J: TRBJ2-1
V: TRBV21-1

DNA: TGTGCCAGCAGTAACGGCGGAAGGTCAACTGAAGCTTTCTTT
CDR3: CASSNGGRSTEAFF
D: .
size: .
J: TRBJ1-1
V: TRBV28

DNA: TGTGCCATCCGGGACGGCCTAAACAATGAGCAGTTCTTC
CDR3: CAIRDGLNNEQFF
D: .
size: .
J: TRBJ2-1
V: TRBV10-3

DNA: TGCGCCAGCAGCTTGGGTCGGACAGGGGTAGGCTACACCTTC
CDR3: CASSLGRTGVGYTF
D: TRBD1
size: once
J: TRBJ1-2
V: TRBV5-1

DNA: TGTGCCAGCAGCCCCGAGGAGGGTTTTGATACGCAGTATTTT
CDR3: CASSPEEGFDTQYF
D: .
size: .
J: TRBJ2-3
V: TRBV13

DNA: TGCGCCAGCAGCGGAACAAAGACAGGGGGCCCTCACTACGAGCAGTACTTC
CDR3: CASSGTKTGGPHYEQYF
D: TRBD1
size: .
J: TRBJ2-7
V: TRBV5-1

DNA: TGCGCCAGCCGGGGACAGTCCCTGGGGACCGGGGAGCTGTTTTTT
CDR3: CASRGQSLGTGELFF
D: TRBD1
size: .
J: TRBJ2-2
V: TRBV5-1

DNA: TGTGCCAGCAGCCAGGGATCCAAAAACATTCAGTACTTC
CDR3: CASSQGSKNIQYF
D: .
size: .
J: TRBJ2-4
V: TRBV14

DNA: TGTGCCAGCTCACCCGGCCGGACTAGCGGGAGGGCAGAGACCCAGTACTTC
CDR3: CASSPGRTSGRAETQYF
D: TRBD2
size: .
J: TRBJ2-5
V: TRBV18

DNA: TGCGCCAGCACGCCGGGGGAGGGTGCAACTAATGAAAAACTGTTTTTT
CDR3: CASTPGEGATNEKLFF
D: .
size: .
J: TRBJ1-4
V: TRBV5-1

DNA: TGTGCCAGTAGTATTAGTCGTTCGCAAGAAGCTTTCTTT
CDR3: CASSISRSQEAFF
D: .
size: .
J: TRBJ1-1
V: TRBV19

DNA: TGTGCCAGCACCTTGGGACTAGCGGGAGGGTACACCGGGGAGCTGTTTTTT
CDR3: CASTLGLAGGYTGELFF
D: TRBD2
size: once
J: TRBJ2-2
V: TRBV27

DNA: TGTGCCTGGAGAGTTGGGGGGGGCCGGGGCACAGATACGCAGTATTTT
CDR3: CAWRVGGGRGTDTQYF
D: .
size: .
J: TRBJ2-3
V: TRBV30

DNA: TGTGCCAGCTCACCAGTGGCTAGCGGGAGAAGCAATGAGCAGTTCTTC
CDR3: CASSPVASGRSNEQFF
D: TRBD2
size: .
J: TRBJ2-1
V: TRBV18

DNA: TGTGCCAGCAGTGAGGGTCTTGCCGGGACCGGGGAGCTGTTTTTT
CDR3: CASSEGLAGTGELFF
D: .
size: few
J: TRBJ2-2
V: TRBV2

DNA: TGTGCCAGCAGTGTTAAGAGGGACAGGGTCCATCCCGGGGAGCTGTTTTTT
CDR3: CASSVKRDRVHPGELFF
D: TRBD1
size: .
J: TRBJ2-2
V: TRBV6-1

DNA: TGTGCCAGCAGCTTAGATACAGGGAATCAGCCCCAGCATTTT
CDR3: CASSLDTGNQPQHF
D: .
size: .
J: TRBJ1-5
V: TRBV11-2

DNA: TGTGCCAGCAGCTTCGGACTAGCGAACTCGATTTACGAGCAGTACTTC
CDR3: CASSFGLANSIYEQYF
D: TRBD2
size: .
J: TRBJ2-7
V: TRBV7-9

DNA: TGCGCCAGCAGCCCTCGGACTAGCGGGAGGGTTAGCGAGCAGTACTTC
CDR3: CASSPRTSGRVSEQYF
D: TRBD2
size: .
J: TRBJ2-7
V: TRBV5-1

DNA: TGTGCCAGCAGCCGGGACAGTCACAATGAGCAGTTCTTC
CDR3: CASSRDSHNEQFF
D: TRBD1
size: .
J: TRBJ2-1
V: TRBV6-1

DNA: TGTGCCAGCAGCGCCGGGGGTTACGAGCAGTACTTC
CDR3: CASSAGGYEQYF
D: .
size: .
J: TRBJ2-7
V: TRBV5-6